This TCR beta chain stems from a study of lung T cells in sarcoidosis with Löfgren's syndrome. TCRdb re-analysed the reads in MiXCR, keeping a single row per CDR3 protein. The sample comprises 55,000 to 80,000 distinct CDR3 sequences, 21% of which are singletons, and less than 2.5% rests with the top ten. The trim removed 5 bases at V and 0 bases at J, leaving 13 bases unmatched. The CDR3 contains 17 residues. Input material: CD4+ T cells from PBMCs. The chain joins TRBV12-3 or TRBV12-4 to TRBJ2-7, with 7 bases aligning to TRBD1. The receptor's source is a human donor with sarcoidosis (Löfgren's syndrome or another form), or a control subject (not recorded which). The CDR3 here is CASSPSVGDRYSYEQYF. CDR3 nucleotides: TGTGCCAGCAGTCCTTCTGTGGGGGACAGATACTCCTACGAGCAGTACTTC.